This T cell receptor (beta chain) was recorded in a study of T-cell reconstitution after alpha-beta-depleted transplantation in children listed by TCRdb under 2016. About the full investigation: Using TCR repertoire profiling, the study followed T-cell immune reconstitution in a quantitative way in children after TCRalphabeta/CD19-depleted allogeneic hematopoietic cell transplantation. What the study reported, not specific to this receptor: In some patients, high TCRbeta diversity at day 60 was attributed to recipient T cells and intrathymic progenitors that had survived conditioning. Apparently early alphabetaT-cell count recovery about two months after transplant reportedly relied on only several hundred rapidly expanded clones derived from non-depleted graft cells. Over subsequent months, a decline in hyperexpanded clone frequencies was noted, and after one year, T-cell counts and TCRbeta diversity were mostly ascribed to newly produced T cells.

Library preparation was by PCR. The listed sequencing device is Illumina HiSeq 2500. TCR library preparation used molecular barcoding, with unique molecular identifiers applied to normalize quantification of the TCRbeta repertoire. TCRdb redid the processing of the public reads, applying fastp at Q25 and MiXCR, and retained in-frame beta chains. Each record represents a unique CDR3 protein, reported with the most common genes and DNA among its rows. The sample yields around 370,000 distinct CDR3 sequences; 15% to 20% were counted once. Of the sample, about 41% is held by the ten largest clones. The treatment or condition label corresponds to: allogeneic hematopoietic cell transplantation with graft depleted of TCRalphabeta T cells and CD19 B cells. The children who served as transplant recipients had been given grafts of TCRalphabeta/CD19-depleted allogeneic hematopoietic cells. This clonotype was recorded a few times. The antigen it binds to is not known. Base quality data are lacking; no much larger clone is found one base away.

From the cysteine up to the phenylalanine, the CDR3 has a length of 15 residues. The retained sequence is limited to the CDR3, 45 bases, with the frame set at the first base. Trimming accounts for 3 bases at V and 0 bases at J, while the number of junction bases matched to no gene is 4. The germline V gene yields SQVTM for CDR1 and ANQGSEA for CDR2. This clonotype originated in a male patient between 2 and 10 years old who had a stem cell transplant for acute lymphoblastic leukemia, so the T cells may come from the graft donor. The specimen comprised PBMCs, mostly from graft donor cells, sampled 360 days after TCRalphabeta/CD19-depleted stem cell transplant. The chain links TRBV29-1 with TRBJ2-1; TRBD2 lines up with 8 middle nucleotides. The CDR3 protein: CSVERGESSYNEQFF. At the DNA level, the sequence is TGCAGCGTTGAGCGGGGGGAGAGCTCCTACAATGAGCAGTTCTTC.